This TCR beta chain was documented in a study of CD8 T cells in ankylosing spondylitis. Study conclusions and caveats: Seemingly characteristic of ankylosing spondylitis blood was a TCR beta motif consisting of several highly homologous variants.

CDR1 and CDR2 from the germline V gene are SGDLS and YYNGEE. V was clipped by 0 bases and J by 5 bases, with 16 bases between them. CDR3 length: 16 amino acids. Remarks on this clonotype: The target antigen is unknown.

Libraries for TCR beta were made by quantitative 5'-RACE with molecular barcodes. TCRdb re-analysed the 5' RACE reads in MiXCR, keeping a single row per CDR3 protein. The sample contains about 800,000 distinct CDR3 sequences, approximately 12% of which appear only once. The sample comprised blood, either unsorted or a sorted T cell fraction (not recorded which). This sequence originates from a male donor with ankylosing spondylitis. This sequence joins TRBV9 and TRBJ2-3; D may match TRBD1 or TRBD2 (5 bases each). CDR3 amino acids: CASSVVEGRWGDTQYF. The CDR3 nucleotides read TGTGCCAGCAGCGTAGTTGAGGGGCGATGGGGAGATACGCAGTATTTT.